This is a list of T cell receptor beta chains from one sample in a study of OX40 agonist ivuxolimab in advanced cancers. Assay used: immunoSEQ multiplex PCR; TCRdb lists only in-frame clones, some missing. The sample gives tens of thousands of clones, about 85% of which show up once; around 5% is in the top ten. Sequencing used CD4+ or CD8+ T cells sorted from blood, obtained in a trial of the OX40 agonist ivuxolimab. Receptors were obtained from an adult with an advanced solid tumor such as melanoma, head and neck, liver or kidney cancer. Both conserved end residues are part of each CDR3. D genes are given only for firm matches. Clone size, where shown, is once, few, many, or a class for clones that have expanded.

clone_size j_call d_call v_call cdr3_nt cdr3_aa
- TRBJ1-3 - TRBV6-5 TGTGCCAGCAGCCCACTAGGACTCGCTGGAAACACCATATATTTT CASSPLGLAGNTIYF
once TRBJ2-3 TRBD1 TRBV18 TGTGCCAGCTCACCGAGCCGGGACAGGGAAGGGTATTTT CASSPSRDREGYF
few TRBJ1-2 - TRBV5-8 TGTGCCAGCAGCTTGTCACAGGGCAGCGCGTCCTATGGCTACACCTTC CASSLSQGSASYGYTF
- TRBJ1-5 - TRBV7-8 TGTGCCAGCAGCTTAGCGGGGGCCAGCAATCAGCCCCAGCATTTT CASSLAGASNQPQHF
- TRBJ1-2 - TRBV30 TGTGCCTGGAGCCTTTTATATGGCTACACCTTC CAWSLLYGYTF
- TRBJ1-2 TRBD1 TRBV4-3 TGCGCCAGCAGCCAAGATCGGGCCTGGGACAGTTCTATCTATGGCTACACCTTC CASSQDRAWDSSIYGYTF
- TRBJ1-1 - TRBV7-2 TGTGCCAGCAGTTACAGGGCTCCGGACACTGAAGCTTTCTTT CASSYRAPDTEAFF
- TRBJ1-3 - TRBV18 TGTGCCAGCTCACCACTCGAACAGGTTCGCACCATATATTTT CASSPLEQVRTIYF
- TRBJ2-4 - TRBV6-6 TGTGCCGGCCAAGGTAGACAGTGGATATCCAAAAACATTCAGTACTTC CAGQGRQWISKNIQYF
- TRBJ2-7 - TRBV7-2 TGTGCCAGCAGCTACCCGAGGCAGGGCTCCTACGAGCAGTACTTC CASSYPRQGSYEQYF
- TRBJ2-3 - TRBV5-4 TGTGCCAGCGGCCAAGGTGGGAGCACAGATACGCAGTATTTT CASGQGGSTDTQYF
- TRBJ1-5 TRBD1 TRBV10-3 TGTGCCATCAGTGGGTCGGACAGGGAACAGCCCCAGCATTTT CAISGSDREQPQHF
once TRBJ2-7 - TRBV6-5 TGTGCCAGCAGTTACTCGGGGGGCGGCCTCTACGAGCAGTACTTC CASSYSGGGLYEQYF
- TRBJ2-3 TRBD2 TRBV30 TGTGCCTGGCGGACTAGCGGGAGAGTCACAGATACGCAGTATTTT CAWRTSGRVTDTQYF
- TRBJ1-2 - TRBV6-1 TGTGCCAGCAGGCGCGGCGAGGGCTATGGCTACACCTTC CASRRGEGYGYTF
- TRBJ2-7 - TRBV11-3 TGTGCCAGCAGCCTAGGGCAGAACTACGAGCAGTACTTC CASSLGQNYEQYF
- TRBJ1-4 TRBD1 TRBV7-9 TGTGCCAGCAGCGGGAGACAGGGCTTGGGTGAAAAACTGTTTTTT CASSGRQGLGEKLFF
- TRBJ2-7 - TRBV18 TGTGCCAGCTCACCATACAGCTCCTACGAGCAGTACTTC CASSPYSSYEQYF
few TRBJ2-6 - TRBV28 TGTGCCAGCAGACTCAGGACGGGCTCTGGGGCCAACGTCCTGACTTTC CASRLRTGSGANVLTF
- TRBJ1-2 TRBD1 TRBV6-5 TGTGCCAGCAGTTCGGGACAGGGGATCGATGGCTACACCTTC CASSSGQGIDGYTF
few TRBJ2-1 - TRBV18 TGTGCCAGCTCACTTTTAGCGGAATCCTACAATGAGCAGTTCTTC CASSLLAESYNEQFF
- TRBJ1-1 - TRBV11-3 TGTGCCAGCAGCTTAAATCCGGCGGCCGAAGCTTTCTTT CASSLNPAAEAFF
- TRBJ1-6 TRBD1 TRBV4-1 TGCGCCAGCAGCCAAGTCCCGGGACAGCGAAGCTCCTATAATTCACCCCTCCACTTT CASSQVPGQRSSYNSPLHF
- TRBJ1-5 - TRBV5-8 TGTGCCAGCAGCTTGGGTCAGACAGAGAATCAGCCCCAGCATTTT CASSLGQTENQPQHF
- TRBJ1-3 TRBD1 TRBV11-2 TGTGCCAGCAGCCCACTCGGGACAGGACTCTCTGGAAACACCATATATTTT CASSPLGTGLSGNTIYF
- TRBJ2-5 - TRBV20-1 TGCAGTGCTCCCCCGGGCGAGACCCAGTACTTC CSAPPGETQYF
- TRBJ1-1 - TRBV10-3 TGTGCCATCAGTGAGGACCGGTCGAACACTGAAGCTTTCTTT CAISEDRSNTEAFF
few TRBJ1-1 - TRBV5-4 TGTGCCAGCAGCTTTGGAGGGTGGCCTGAAGCTTTCTTT CASSFGGWPEAFF
- TRBJ1-1 - TRBV7-9 TGTGCCAGCAGCTTAGAAACGGGCTGGCTGAACACTGAAGCTTTCTTT CASSLETGWLNTEAFF
- TRBJ2-4 TRBD2 TRBV5-4 TGTGCCAGCAGCCCTTTGGCGGGGGGACTAGCCAAAAACATTCAGTACTTC CASSPLAGGLAKNIQYF
once TRBJ2-7 TRBD2 TRBV25-1 TGTGCCAGCAGTCGACTAGCGGGGGCCTCCTACGAGCAGTACTTC CASSRLAGASYEQYF
- TRBJ1-6 - TRBV6-6 TGTGCCAGCAGTTATGACAGGATCGATTCACCCCTCCACTTT CASSYDRIDSPLHF
once TRBJ1-1 - TRBV23-1 TGCGCCAGCAGTGGGGGGAACACTGAAGCTTTCTTT CASSGGNTEAFF
- TRBJ2-3 - TRBV18 TGTGCCAGCTCACCACCGAGAGGGTTCCCAGATACGCAGTATTTT CASSPPRGFPDTQYF
- TRBJ2-7 - TRBV6-1 TGTGCCAGCAGTGAAGGGGGCGGGAATCTCCCCTACGAGCAGTACTTC CASSEGGGNLPYEQYF
- TRBJ2-7 - TRBV13 TGTGCCAGCAGCTTCCGTTCCTACGAGCAGTACTTC CASSFRSYEQYF
- TRBJ2-7 - TRBV5-1 TGCGCCAGCACCGAGGATACAGGCTCCTACGAGCAGTACTTC CASTEDTGSYEQYF
- TRBJ2-7 TRBD1 TRBV11-2 TGTGCCAGCAGGCCCTTCGACAGGGCAACCTACGAGCAGTACTTC CASRPFDRATYEQYF
- TRBJ2-2 TRBD2 TRBV5-6 TGTGCCAGCAGCTTGCTTTACGTGACTAGCGACACCGGGGAGCTGTTTTTT CASSLLYVTSDTGELFF
- TRBJ1-1 TRBD1 TRBV19 TGTGCCAGTAAAAGGTACGGTCCGGGACAGCCAAGAGGAAACACTGAAGCTTTCTTT CASKRYGPGQPRGNTEAFF
- TRBJ2-2 TRBD2 TRBV5-1 TGCGCCAGCACGACACCTAATGGACTAGCGGGAAACACCGGGGAGCTGTTTTTT CASTTPNGLAGNTGELFF
- TRBJ2-7 - TRBV6-5 TGTGCCAGCAGAATGACAGCGTCCCACGAGCAGTACTTC CASRMTASHEQYF
- TRBJ2-3 - TRBV28 TGTGCCAGCAGTGCCCATCCTAGCACAGATACGCAGTATTTT CASSAHPSTDTQYF
- TRBJ2-7 TRBD2 TRBV6-1 TGTGCCAGCAGTGAAGGGCGGGGGGCTTACGAGCAGTACTTC CASSEGRGAYEQYF
- TRBJ2-3 - TRBV13 TGTGCCAGCAGCTATATCGTCCTCTCTACGCGACTGAATACAGATACGCAGTATTTT CASSYIVLSTRLNTDTQYF
- TRBJ2-3 TRBD1 TRBV5-1 TGCGCCAGCAGCTTGGTAAGGGCAGGGGGCGATACGCAGTATTTT CASSLVRAGGDTQYF
- TRBJ1-1 - TRBV12-1 TGTGCCAGCAGCCCAGAAAGCGTGTTTGGGACAGGGGGTTTGATAATGGTCACTGAAGCTTTCTTT CASSPESVFGTGGLIMVTEAFF
- TRBJ2-7 TRBD1 TRBV6-1 TGTGCCAGCAGTGAGGGGACAGGGGTGGATAACGAGCAGTACTTC CASSEGTGVDNEQYF
- TRBJ2-7 - TRBV7-8 TGTGCCAGCAGCTTAGTACCCAGGGTCGGCTACGAGCAGTACTTC CASSLVPRVGYEQYF
- TRBJ1-4 TRBD1 TRBV5-4 TGTGCCAGCAGCCGACAGGGGGCGAATGAAAAACTGTTTTTT CASSRQGANEKLFF
- TRBJ2-7 - TRBV5-4 TGTGCCAGCAGCTTGGACAGGATCTACGAGCAGTACTTC CASSLDRIYEQYF
once TRBJ1-1 - TRBV30 TGTGCCTGGAAGGTATCGGACAGAAGGAACACTGAAGCTTTCTTT CAWKVSDRRNTEAFF
once TRBJ2-7 TRBD1 TRBV10-3 TGTGCCAGCAGTTTAGGGGGCCAGAGCTACGAGCAGTACTTC CASSLGGQSYEQYF
- TRBJ2-4 - TRBV6-5 TGTGCCAGCAGTTACGGGGGTGGCGCCAAAAACATTCAGTACTTC CASSYGGGAKNIQYF